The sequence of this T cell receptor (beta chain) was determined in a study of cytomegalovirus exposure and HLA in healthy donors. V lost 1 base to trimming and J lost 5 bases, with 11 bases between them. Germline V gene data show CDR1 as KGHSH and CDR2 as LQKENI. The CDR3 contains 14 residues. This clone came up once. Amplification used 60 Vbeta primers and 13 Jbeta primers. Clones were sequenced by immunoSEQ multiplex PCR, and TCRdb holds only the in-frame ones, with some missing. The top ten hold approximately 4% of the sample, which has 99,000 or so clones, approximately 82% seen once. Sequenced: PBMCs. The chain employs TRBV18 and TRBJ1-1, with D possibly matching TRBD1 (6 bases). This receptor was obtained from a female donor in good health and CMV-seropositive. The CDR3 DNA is TGTGCCAGCTCACCACAGACAGGCGGGACTGAAGCTTTCTTT. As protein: CASSPQTGGTEAFF.